The sequence of this T cell receptor beta chain was determined in a study of radiotherapy plus CTLA-4 blockade in lung cancer. On the study more broadly: The study recorded objective responses in around 18% of patients and disease control in about 31%. Whole-study findings and limits: Best predicting response, reportedly, were early blood T cell clone dynamics, with interferon-beta. TCR clones originating in tumors grew in number in blood after radiotherapy plus ipilimumab.

Concerning this clone itself: As yet, its antigen is unknown.

Those patients who had chemo-refractory metastatic non-small-cell lung cancer were given focal radiation along with CTLA-4 blockade through ipilimumab. Sequencing used immunoSEQ multiplex PCR; TCRdb keeps in-frame clones, though not all of them. The top ten clones hold under 10% of a sample with about 68,000 clones, about 80% of them seen once. This specimen consisted of peripheral blood, obtained from a patient treated with radiotherapy plus ipilimumab. The sequence came from a human donor with non-small cell lung cancer who had a complete response to radiotherapy plus ipilimumab.

The CDR3 DNA is TGTGCCAGTAGTGAACGCCAAGAGACCCAGTACTTC. Its protein product is CASSERQETQYF. The chain recombines TRBV19 with TRBJ2-5; no definite D call. Germline V gene data show CDR1 as LNHDA and CDR2 as SQIVND (reference sequence). With 5 bases removed from V and 1 base from J, the gap between germline ends came to 5 bases. This CDR3 spans 12 amino acids.